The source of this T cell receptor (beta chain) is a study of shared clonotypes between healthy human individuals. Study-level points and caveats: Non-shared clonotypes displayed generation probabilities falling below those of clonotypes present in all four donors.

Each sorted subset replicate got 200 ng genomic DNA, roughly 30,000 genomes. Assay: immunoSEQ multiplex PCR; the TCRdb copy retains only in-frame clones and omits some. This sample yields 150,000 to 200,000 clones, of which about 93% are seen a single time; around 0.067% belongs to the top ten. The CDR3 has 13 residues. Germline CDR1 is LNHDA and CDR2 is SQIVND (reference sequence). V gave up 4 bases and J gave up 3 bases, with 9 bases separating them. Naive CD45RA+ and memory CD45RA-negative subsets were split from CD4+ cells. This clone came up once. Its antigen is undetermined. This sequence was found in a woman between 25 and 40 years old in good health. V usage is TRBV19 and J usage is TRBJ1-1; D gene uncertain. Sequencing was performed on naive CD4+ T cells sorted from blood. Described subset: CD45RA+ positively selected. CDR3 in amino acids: CASSTQRDTEAFF. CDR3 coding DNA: TGTGCCAGTAGTACTCAGAGGGACACTGAAGCTTTCTTT.